A selection of T cell receptor beta chains follows, all from one sample in a study of identical twins. TCRdb called the 5' RACE reads again in MiXCR, with one record for every CDR3 protein. The sample yields 500,000 to 650,000 distinct CDR3 sequences, under 8.5% seen once. This same sample was also taken into another study, of yellow fever vaccine responses in identical twins.

The sequencing input was PBMCs. The receptors derive from a young woman in good health. CDR3s include the opening cysteine and the closing phenylalanine or tryptophan. The D gene is left open where the match is weak. Clone size is shown for a subset of rows, as once, few, many or a class of expanded clone.

d_gene	j_gene	v_gene	abundance	CDR3aa	CDR3nt
-	TRBJ1-5	TRBV3-1	-	CASSPASSNQPQHF	TGTGCCAGCAGCCCGGCCTCGTCCAATCAGCCCCAGCATTTT
-	TRBJ1-2	TRBV3-1	-	CASSQTATGLGDYTF	TGTGCCAGCAGCCAAACCGCTACAGGCCTCGGGGACTACACCTTC
TRBD2	TRBJ2-5	TRBV20-1	few	CSGHTNRDYYF	TGCAGTGGCCACACAAACCGGGACTACTACTTC
TRBD1	TRBJ2-5	TRBV12-3/TRBV12-4	many	CATGQRGETQYF	TGTGCCACGGGACAGCGTGGGGAGACCCAGTACTTC
TRBD1	TRBJ2-2	TRBV24-1	many	CATSDPRTGQANTGELFF	TGTGCCACCAGTGATCCTCGGACAGGGCAAGCGAACACCGGGGAGCTGTTTTTT
-	TRBJ1-1	TRBV3-1	many	CASSQEGTLRGTEAFF	TGTGCCAGCAGCCAAGAGGGGACATTAAGGGGCACTGAAGCTTTCTTT
-	TRBJ1-2	TRBV5-1	few	CASSFTPEGQGGYTF	TGCGCCAGCAGCTTTACCCCAGAGGGGCAAGGTGGCTACACCTTC
-	TRBJ1-1	TRBV7-8	many	CASSLVEGWTEAFF	TGTGCCAGCAGCTTAGTGGAAGGGTGGACTGAAGCTTTCTTT
TRBD1	TRBJ2-5	TRBV27	many	CASSLDRSTMKTQYF	TGTGCCAGCAGCCTGGACAGGTCGACTATGAAGACCCAGTACTTC
TRBD2	TRBJ2-7	TRBV28	-	CASSPKIAGGSYEQYF	TGTGCCAGCAGTCCTAAAATAGCGGGAGGCTCCTACGAGCAGTACTTC
-	TRBJ1-6	TRBV27	-	CASSLAMQNSPLHF	TGTGCCAGCAGTTTAGCGATGCAGAATTCACCCCTCCACTTT
-	TRBJ2-3	TRBV27	few	CASSPGPAADTQYF	TGTGCCAGCAGTCCGGGACCGGCCGCAGATACGCAGTATTTT
-	TRBJ2-1	TRBV27	few	CASKSVGPVFLEQFF	TGTGCCAGCAAGTCGGTGGGGCCAGTTTTTCTTGAGCAGTTCTTC
TRBD2	TRBJ2-1	TRBV15	-	CATSRERGGIDEQFF	TGTGCCACCAGCAGAGAGCGGGGGGGCATCGATGAGCAGTTCTTC
-	TRBJ2-5	TRBV3-1	many	CASSQDMASQETQYF	TGTGCCAGCAGCCAAGATATGGCCAGTCAAGAGACCCAGTACTTC
-	TRBJ1-1	TRBV7-9	many	CASMAGGTEAFF	TGTGCCAGCATGGCGGGGGGCACTGAAGCTTTCTTT
TRBD1	TRBJ1-6	TRBV20-1	-	CSAPGQYNSPLHF	TGCAGTGCTCCGGGACAGTATAATTCACCCCTCCACTTT
TRBD1	TRBJ1-6	TRBV28	many	CASSRTGGLNSPLHF	TGTGCCAGCAGTCGGACAGGGGGACTTAATTCACCCCTCCACTTT
TRBD2	TRBJ2-3	TRBV20-1	-	CSAPNERGTFTDTQYF	TGCAGTGCCCCGAACGAGCGGGGGACATTCACAGATACGCAGTATTTT
-	TRBJ2-1	TRBV2	few	CASSLSRDFYNEQFF	TGTGCCAGCAGTTTATCCCGGGACTTCTACAATGAGCAGTTCTTC
-	TRBJ2-1	TRBV7-2	-	CASSINSGEQFF	TGTGCCAGCAGCATAAACTCGGGTGAGCAGTTCTTC
TRBD2	TRBJ2-3	TRBV6-1	few	CASSSGGAGGDTQYF	TGTGCCAGCAGCTCCGGGGGGGCCGGGGGAGATACGCAGTATTTT
TRBD1	TRBJ1-4	TRBV29-1	-	CSVLRGTGGEKLFF	TGCAGCGTCCTACGGGGGACAGGTGGTGAAAAACTGTTTTTT
TRBD2	TRBJ2-4	TRBV10-2	few	CASSEPGTSGSRNIQYF	TGCGCCAGCAGTGAGCCGGGGACTAGCGGGAGTAGAAACATTCAGTACTTC
-	TRBJ2-6	TRBV29-1	many	CSVDLGSNSGANVLTF	TGCAGCGTTGATCTGGGTTCCAACTCTGGGGCCAACGTCCTGACTTTC
-	TRBJ2-2	TRBV29-1	few	CSYQDGGLTGELFF	TGCAGCTACCAAGACGGGGGTCTCACCGGGGAGCTGTTTTTT
-	TRBJ2-3	TRBV5-6	-	CASSLEASRTDTQYF	TGTGCCAGCAGCTTAGAAGCGAGTCGCACAGATACGCAGTATTTT
TRBD2	TRBJ2-7	TRBV6-2/TRBV6-3	-	CASSYPTSASSYEQYF	TGTGCCAGCAGTTACCCGACTAGCGCCAGCTCCTACGAGCAGTACTTC
-	TRBJ2-2	TRBV20-1	many	CSAREPHTGELFF	TGCAGTGCTAGGGAGCCACACACCGGGGAGCTGTTTTTT
-	TRBJ2-3	TRBV7-3	few	CASSLTPSTDTQYF	TGTGCCAGCAGCTTAACACCTAGCACAGATACGCAGTATTTT
TRBD1	TRBJ1-5	TRBV12-3/TRBV12-4	many	CASSFGPDRANQPQHF	TGTGCCAGCAGTTTCGGCCCGGACAGGGCCAATCAGCCCCAGCATTTT
-	TRBJ2-3	TRBV25-1	-	CASKRTTGTDTQYF	TGTGCCAGCAAAAGAACCACTGGCACAGATACGCAGTATTTT
TRBD1	TRBJ1-2	TRBV5-1	-	CASSFTPGQDGYTF	TGCGCCAGCAGCTTCACCCCGGGACAGGATGGCTACACCTTC
TRBD2	TRBJ2-2	TRBV7-3	many	CASSVSGGGTGELFF	TGTGCCAGCAGCGTTAGCGGGGGTGGCACCGGGGAGCTGTTTTTT
TRBD2	TRBJ2-7	TRBV7-9	few	CASSRTSGRIGEQYF	TGTGCCAGCAGCCGCACTAGCGGGAGAATTGGCGAGCAGTACTTC
-	TRBJ1-3	TRBV6-1	many	CASTLRGESGNTIYF	TGTGCCAGCACCCTTCGAGGTGAATCTGGAAACACCATATATTTT
TRBD1	TRBJ1-2	TRBV12-3/TRBV12-4	-	CASSFRDRASGYTF	TGTGCCAGCAGTTTCCGGGACAGGGCAAGTGGCTACACCTTC
-	TRBJ1-1	TRBV28	few	CASSGLSQNTEAFF	TGTGCCAGCAGTGGACTCAGCCAGAACACTGAAGCTTTCTTT
TRBD2	TRBJ2-2	TRBV7-9	few	CASSSGTSGMGTGELFF	TGTGCCAGCAGCTCCGGGACTAGCGGGATGGGAACCGGGGAGCTGTTTTTT
TRBD2	TRBJ2-2	TRBV7-8	few	CASSLFVPSSGRSTGELFF	TGTGCCAGCAGCTTGTTTGTCCCTTCTAGCGGGAGGTCCACCGGGGAGCTGTTTTTT
-	TRBJ2-7	TRBV10-3	-	CAISEGGNEGEQYF	TGTGCCATCAGTGAAGGCGGGAATGAGGGCGAGCAGTACTTC
TRBD1	TRBJ2-2	TRBV12-3/TRBV12-4	few	CASINFGTANTGELFF	TGTGCCAGCATCAATTTCGGGACAGCGAACACCGGGGAGCTGTTTTTT
TRBD2	TRBJ2-3	TRBV15	-	CATSRVKPAGGIPGTDTQYF	TGTGCCACCAGCAGAGTCAAACCAGCGGGGGGGATTCCGGGCACAGATACGCAGTATTTT
-	TRBJ2-5	TRBV12-5	-	CASGKQETQYF	TGTGCTAGTGGTAAACAAGAGACCCAGTACTTC
-	TRBJ2-2	TRBV9	many	CASSVWDGTGELFF	TGTGCCAGCAGCGTATGGGACGGGACCGGGGAGCTGTTTTTT
-	TRBJ2-1	TRBV5-5	few	CASSHTRSSYNEQFF	TGTGCCAGCAGCCATACTCGAAGCTCCTACAATGAGCAGTTCTTC
TRBD2	TRBJ2-1	TRBV27	-	CASSLSTSGSTEQFF	TGTGCCAGCAGTTTATCGACTAGCGGGAGTACTGAGCAGTTCTTC
TRBD2	TRBJ2-3	TRBV9	few	CASSVAGSTSGVSTDTQYF	TGTGCCAGCAGCGTAGCTGGTAGCACTAGCGGGGTTAGCACAGATACGCAGTATTTT
-	TRBJ1-5	TRBV3-1	few	CASSRIGDQPQHF	TGTGCCAGCAGCCGAATTGGGGATCAGCCCCAGCATTTT
-	TRBJ2-4	TRBV20-1	few	CSARGGPMKNIQYF	TGCAGTGCTAGAGGAGGACCGATGAAAAACATTCAGTACTTC